The next 27 T cell receptor beta chains were all read from a single sample in a study of tumor and adjacent non-tumor tissue in lung cancer. The library came from three nested PCR rounds adapted from ARM-PCR protocols. From the multiplex PCR reads, TCRdb called clonotypes with MiXCR, one entry per CDR3 protein. The table shows fewer than 85,000 distinct CDR3 sequences, with roughly 76% occurring only once. This sample's RNA came from whole unsorted tissue. Material for sequencing was lung tumor tissue. The receptors here all came from a woman in her forties or fifties with non-small cell lung cancer.

This chain uses TRBV20-1 with TRBJ1-1; TRBD1 aligns across 7 bases. This CDR3 is built from 14 residues. Per germline, CDR1 DFQATT and CDR2 SNEGSKA (reference sequence). In DNA, the CDR3 is TGCGGTTCTAGAGTCCTGACAGGGTGGACTGAAGCTTTCTTT. This encodes CGSRVLTGWTEAFF.

This clonotype turned up a few times. A junction end diverges from the germline sequence, so it may reflect a read error. The chain employs TRBV11-1 and TRBJ2-1, with TRBD1 as a possible D gene (6 bases). Per germline, CDR1 SGHAT and CDR2 FQDESV (reference sequence). The CDR3 is 14 amino acids. The CDR3 reads CASGFRQAFDEQSF. The DNA of the CDR3 is TGTGCCAGCGGCTTCCGACAGGCTTTCGATGAGCAGTCCTTC. The full variable domain, rest sourced from reference TRBV11-1 and TRBJ2-1, is EAEVAQSPRYKITEKSQAVAFWCDPISGHATLYWYRQILGQGPELLVQFQDESVVDDSQLPKDRFSAERLKGVDSTLKIQPAELGDSAMYLCASGFRQAFDEQSFGPGTRLTVL.

This clonotype was seen at least ten times. CDR3 protein: CSVEDGTNEQYF. CDR3 nucleotides: TGCAGCGTTGAAGATGGGACGAACGAGCAGTACTTC. J is TRBJ2-7 and V is TRBV29-1; D possibly matches TRBD1 or TRBD2 (5 bases each). Germline assignment: CDR1 SQVTM and CDR2 ANQGSEA. Trimming shortened V by 0 bases and J by 5 bases, and 8 bases separated the two germline ends. The CDR3 has 12 amino acids.

Comment on this clonotype: The missing conserved phenylalanine or tryptophan at the end of this CDR3 makes a read error likely. The chain links TRBV29-1 to TRBJ2-1; D perhaps matches TRBD2 (6 bases). Germline V gene data show CDR1 as SQVTM and CDR2 as ANQGSEA. This CDR3 contains 14 residues. Trimming pared 5 bases from V and 4 bases from J, leaving 15 bases between. CDR3 in amino acids: CSVYSGSPYNEQFY. CDR3 coding DNA: TGCAGCGTTTATAGCGGAAGTCCTTACAATGAGCAGTTCTAC.

Ten or more counts support this clonotype. The chain recombines TRBV4-2 with TRBJ2-2; D unclear. Per the germline V gene, CDR1 is LGHNA and CDR2 is YNFKEQ. V shed 0 bases and J shed 4 bases, with 9 bases lying between them. The CDR3 has 15 residues. The CDR3 DNA is TGTGCCAGCAGCCAAGATTTGGCAGTCACCGGGGAGCTGTTTTTT. Encoded protein: CASSQDLAVTGELFF.

A remark on this clonotype: One end of the junction varies from germline; a read error may be responsible. V usage is TRBV29-1 and J usage is TRBJ1-2; weak D call: TRBD1 (5 bases). CDR3 length: 11 residues. Germline lookup yields CDR1 SQVTM and CDR2 ANQGSEA. The CDR3 spells CIGRSGYGYTF. As DNA, the CDR3 is TGCATCGGTCGGTCAGGGTATGGCTACACTTTC.

Worth noting for this clonotype: Given the absence of the conserved phenylalanine or tryptophan at the CDR3 end, a read error is likely. This chain joins TRBV4-1 and TRBJ1-2; 8 nucleotides line up with TRBD1. The CDR3 sequence is 16 residues long. Germline V gives CDR1 MGHRA, CDR2 YSYEKL. The CDR3 loop is CAGSQYLYRGNYGYTS. CDR3 DNA: TGCGCCGGCAGCCAATATCTGTACAGGGGGAACTATGGCTACACCTCC.

With regard to this clonotype: One end of the junction is discordant with germline, which a read error may explain. The J gene is TRBJ2-2, the V gene TRBV12-3 or TRBV12-4, with D possibly TRBD2 on 6 matching bases. CDR3 length: 13 residues. The CDR3 nucleotides are TGTGCCTCTCCCGGGGGAAACACAGGGGAGCTGTTTTTT. Its protein product is CASPGGNTGELFF.

A note on this clonotype: The junction does not match germline at one end; this may be a read error. The gene calls are TRBV12-3 or TRBV12-4 and TRBJ2-5, with no clear D. The CDR3 has 13 amino acids. The CDR3 sequence is CASSLADQETQNF. The CDR3 DNA reads TGTGCCAGCAGTTTAGCGGACCAAGAAACCCAGAACTTC.

Comments on this clonotype: No conserved phenylalanine or tryptophan is present at the end of the CDR3, so a read error is the likely explanation. The CDR3 reads CASRLGSSGSGFEQYI. CDR3 DNA: TGTGCCAGCAGATTAGGAAGTAGCGGGAGTGGTTTCGAGCAGTACATC. The chain has TRBV7-8 and TRBJ2-7, with 9 positions matching TRBD2. Looked up from germline, CDR1 is SGHVS and CDR2 is FQNEAQ. CDR3 length: 16 amino acids.

The count of this clonotype is one. The J gene is TRBJ1-1, the V gene TRBV21-1. TRBV21-1 is shown as a pseudogene. There are 17 residues in the CDR3. The CDR3 DNA is TGTGCCAGCAGCAAAGGAAGAAGTAACGGGATGAACACTGTAGCTTTCTTT. This codes for CASSKGRSNGMNTVAFF.

V and J are TRBV20-1 and TRBJ2-5; no clear D gene. Germline values: CDR1 DFQATT, CDR2 SNEGSKA (reference sequence). Trimming removed 4 bases at V and 5 bases at J, with 14 bases between. The CDR3 covers 13 residues. CDR3 loop: CSAKQLLQETQYF. CDR3 in DNA: TGCAGTGCTAAACAGCTTCTACAGGAGACCCAGTACTTC.

The sample holds a few counts of this clonotype. The chain combines TRBV30 with TRBJ2-1, with TRBD1 as a possible D gene (6 bases). CDR1 is GTSNPN, CDR2 SVGIG, per germline (reference sequence). This CDR3 is built from 14 residues. V dropped 1 base and J dropped 3 bases, with 10 bases sitting between them. CDR3 sequence reads: CAWSATGHYNEQFF. CDR3 DNA: TGTGCCTGGAGTGCAACGGGACACTACAATGAGCAGTTCTTC.

As regards this clonotype: The junction does not match germline at one end; this may be a read error. The chain has TRBV29-1 and TRBJ1-1; D is unclear. There are 14 residues in the CDR3. CDR1 is SQVTM, CDR2 ANQGSEA, per germline. The DNA of the CDR3 is TGTAGCGTTGGGGAGTGTCCGATGAACACTGAAGCTTTCTTT. This encodes CSVGECPMNTEAFF.

To note about this clonotype: This clone may be a read error of a much larger clone one base away. The CDR3 loop is CASRQRQGRATQYF. CDR3 sequence (DNA): TGTGCCAGCAGACAACGACAGGGAAGGGCTACGCAGTATTTT. The chain couples TRBV28 to TRBJ2-3, with 7 bases that match TRBD1. CDR1 and CDR2 from the germline V gene are MDHEN and SYDVKM. Trimming cost V 6 bases and J 8 bases; bases outside gene matches: 11. The CDR3 length is 14 residues.

This clonotype has a count of ten or more. The chain links TRBV5-1 to TRBJ1-4; D is unresolved. This CDR3 spans 15 amino acids. Germline V lookup: CDR1 SGHRS, CDR2 YFSETQ. Trimming cost V 5 bases and J 1 base, with 12 bases left between them. CDR3 in DNA: TGCGCCAGCAGAACAACGACGGTAACTAATGAAAAACTGTTTTTT. Translated, it gives CASRTTTVTNEKLFF.

This clonotype was detected a few times. A much bigger clone sits one base away, suggesting this may be a read error. The gene calls are TRBV10-2 and TRBJ2-4; unclear D gene. The germline V gene has CDR1 WSHSY and CDR2 SAAADI. CDR3 length equals 16 residues. CDR3 bases: TGCGCCAGCAATGAGACGGCCGTGCTAGCCAAAAACATTCAGTACTTC. The encoded protein is CASNETAVLAKNIQYF.

Worth noting for this clonotype: The germline gene is not matched at one end of the junction; a read error may be the cause. V usage is TRBV29-1 and J usage is TRBJ2-1, with D perhaps given as TRBD1 or TRBD2 (6 bases each). Germline CDR1 and CDR2: SQVTM and ANQGSEA. The CDR3 extends over 16 amino acids. CDR3 in DNA: TGCAGCGTTGAAGATCGCAAGGGGGGCTCCTACAATAAGCAGTTCTTC. Translating it yields CSVEDRKGGSYNKQFF.

To note about this clonotype: Germline is not matched at one junction end, which may reflect a read error. J is TRBJ2-3 and V is TRBV6-2 or TRBV6-3; TRBD1 is a possible D gene (6 bases). CDR3 length: 11 amino acids. The V gene's germline CDR1 is MNHEY and CDR2 SVGEGT. CDR3 sequence: CARQGADTRYF. DNA for the CDR3: TGTGCCAGACAGGGTGCAGATACGCGGTATTTT.

A few counts support this clonotype. One end of the junction does not line up with germline, which may come from a read error. This chain links TRBV11-3 with TRBJ2-1; 9 bases line up with TRBD2. The CDR3 covers 14 residues. Germline V gives CDR1 SGHNT, CDR2 YENEEA. The chain's CDR3 is CASSLAGAYNDQFF. As DNA, the CDR3 is TGTGCCAGTAGCTTAGCGGGAGCCTACAATGATCAGTTCTTC.

This clonotype was detected once. The conserved phenylalanine or tryptophan is not found at the CDR3 terminus, so this likely reflects a read error. This chain connects TRBV11-3 to TRBJ2-1; D might be TRBD1 (6 bases). The germline gives CDR1 SGHNT, CDR2 YENEEA. The CDR3 is 13 amino acids. This CDR3 is CVNSLGQNNEQFL. The CDR3 DNA reads as TGTGTCAACAGCTTAGGACAGAACAATGAGCAGTTCCTC.

This clonotype occurred many times. The chain recombines TRBV13 with TRBJ1-6, with 7 bases lining up with TRBD1. This CDR3 spans 15 amino acids. V lost 6 bases, J lost 1 base, and 3 bases stayed unmatched. CDR1 and CDR2 from the germline V gene are PRHDT and FYEKMQ (reference sequence). In nucleotides, the CDR3 is TGTGCCAGCAGGCGACAGGGTTCCTATAATTCACCCCTCCACTTT. It yields the protein CASRRQGSYNSPLHF.

Points on this clonotype: A junction end diverges from the germline sequence, so it may reflect a read error. V gene TRBV5-6 combines with J gene TRBJ1-4, with D perhaps matching TRBD1 (6 bases). Germline CDR1 and CDR2: SGHDT and YYEEEE. The CDR3 is made up of 15 amino acids. The CDR3 nucleotides read TGTGCCGGCAGCTTCTTAGGGGGTTCGGCTCAAAAACTGTTTTTT. This sequence encodes CAGSFLGGSAQKLFF.

The genes are TRBV14 and TRBJ2-5; a possible D gene is TRBD2 (6 bases). Germline loops: CDR1 SGHDN, CDR2 FVKESK. This CDR3 is built from 17 residues. V lost 5 bases and J 5 bases, leaving 24 bases between the germline ends. The CDR3 is CASSSELAATLKETQYF. The CDR3 bases are TGTGCCAGCAGCTCGGAACTAGCTGCGACTCTAAAGGAGACCCAGTACTTC.

With regard to this clonotype: At one end, the junction sequence differs from germline, possibly due to a read error. The V and J genes are TRBV4-2 and TRBJ2-2; TRBD2 is a possible D gene (6 bases). The CDR3 consists of 13 residues. The germline CDR1 and CDR2 sequences are LGHNA and YNFKEQ. The CDR3 loop reads CASSQDGTGEVFF. The DNA for the CDR3 is TGTGCCAGTAGCCAAGATGGCACCGGGGAGGTGTTTTTT.

V gene TRBV21-1 combines with J gene TRBJ2-7. TRBV21-1 is classified as a pseudogene. This CDR3 has 16 amino acids. The CDR3 here is CASSKDGPGARYERYF. In DNA form, the CDR3 reads TGTGCCAGCAGCAAAGACGGTCCGGGGGCTCGCTATGAGCGGTACTTC.

Note on this clonotype: This could be a read error, since a much larger clone is one nucleotide away. The CDR3 bases are TGTGCCTGGAGCCTACGACGCCTCGGGAACCAAGCTTTCTTT. Amino acids: CAWSLRRLGNQAFF. J is TRBJ1-1 and V is TRBV30; D is ambiguous. There are 14 residues in the CDR3. Per germline, CDR1 GTSNPN and CDR2 SVGIG (reference sequence). V lost 3 bases, J lost 9 bases, and 20 bases lay in between. Variable domain in full (rest from reference TRBV30 and TRBJ1-1): SQTIHQWPATLVQPVGSPLSLECTVEGTSNPNLYWYRQAAGRGLQLLFYSVGIGQISSEVPQNLSASRPQDRQFILSSKKLLLSDSGFYLCAWSLRRLGNQAFFGQGTRLTVV.